A single sample is the source of the 27 T cell receptor beta chains below, sequenced in a study of human T cells and chemical hapten exposure. MiXCR was run by TCRdb on the RACE reads, yielding one entry per CDR3 protein. The data hold just under 65,000 distinct CDR3 sequences, with approximately 11% observed a single time. Time point described: patch test 3, about 24 weeks after DPC sensitization. Indicated treatment: therapeutic diphenylcyclopropenone sensitization with weekly scalp DPC. The material sequenced was whole blood, taken in connection with sensitization to the hapten diphenylcyclopropenone (DPC). Receptors originate from a woman aged 30 to 39 with alopecia areata. Some clones in this sample may be carry-over from other donors' samples.

The chain couples TRBV28 to TRBJ2-6, with D uncertain. The CDR3 has 14 residues. Germline CDR1 and CDR2: MDHEN and SYDVKM. The germline V and J ends were trimmed by 8 bases and 0 bases, with 8 bases remaining between them. CDR3 protein: CASRPSSGANVLTF. The CDR3 DNA is TGTGCCAGCCGTCCCAGCTCTGGGGCCAACGTCCTGACTTTC. Based on the CDR3 plus reference TRBV28 and TRBJ2-6, the full variable domain is DVKVTQSSRYLVKRTGEKVFLECVQDMDHENMFWYRQDPGLGLRLIYFSYDVKMKEKGDIPEGYSVSREKKERFSLILESASTNQTSMYLCASRPSSGANVLTFGAGSRLTVL.

This clonotype was observed at least ten times. The V and J genes are TRBV7-2 and TRBJ1-1; TRBD1 is a possible D gene (6 bases). The V end was cut by 4 bases, the J end by 1 base, with 7 bases between. CDR1 is SGHTA, CDR2 FQGNSA, per germline. The CDR3 extends over 13 amino acids. CDR3 amino acids: CASSWTENTEAFF. CDR3 DNA sequence: TGTGCCAGCAGCTGGACAGAGAACACTGAAGCTTTCTTT.

The chain links TRBV5-1 to TRBJ1-3, with no clear D. Per germline, CDR1 SGHRS and CDR2 YFSETQ. Trimming removed 0 bases from V and 3 bases from J, with 1 base in between. The CDR3 sequence is 12 residues long. For the CDR3, the DNA is TGCGCCAGCAGCTTGGATGGAAACACCATATATTTT. It codes for CASSLDGNTIYF.

This clonotype was seen a handful of times. CDR3 amino acids: CSSWGGGSGNEQFF. The CDR3 nucleotides read TGCAGCTCCTGGGGAGGCGGGAGCGGCAATGAGCAGTTCTTC. J is TRBJ2-1 and V is TRBV29-1, with 7 bases matching TRBD2. The CDR3 loop spans 14 amino acids. CDR1 is SQVTM, CDR2 ANQGSEA, per germline. Trimming at V came to 8 bases and at J to 6 bases, leaving 13 bases not matched to a gene.

This clonotype was counted a few times. This sequence joins TRBV6-2 or TRBV6-3 and TRBJ2-3; TRBD2 matches at 9 bases. In germline, CDR1 is MNHEY, CDR2 SVGEGT. The CDR3 contains 15 residues. Trimming took 6 bases from V and 3 from J; bases not matched to a gene: 7. CDR3 in amino acids: CASRKKRGATDTQYF. Written as DNA, the CDR3 is TGTGCCAGCAGAAAGAAGCGGGGGGCAACAGATACGCAGTATTTT.

This clonotype came up a few times. V gene TRBV7-9 combines with J gene TRBJ1-4; a possible D gene is TRBD1 (6 bases). V was shortened by 5 bases and J by 4 bases, with 20 bases between the two germline ends. The CDR3 contains 17 residues. Germline V gives CDR1 SEHNR, CDR2 FQNEAQ (reference sequence). CDR3 region: CASSPRASTGYNEKLFF. CDR3 coding DNA: TGTGCCAGCAGCCCCCGAGCCTCGACAGGATATAATGAAAAACTGTTTTTT.

The CDR3 region has the DNA TGTGCCAGCAGTGAATGGGGACAGGGGTTTGTTTTCTTT. It yields the protein CASSEWGQGFVFF. The chain joins TRBV2 to TRBJ1-1; 10 bases map to TRBD1. The V gene's germline CDR1 is SNHLY and CDR2 FYNNEI. CDR3 length equals 13 residues. The V gene end was trimmed by 2 bases and the J gene end by 13 bases; junction bases not matched to a gene: 7.

This clonotype was detected only a few times. The CDR3 DNA reads as TGTGCCTGGAGTGTAGACGGAATTAACTATGGCTACACCTTC. It codes for CAWSVDGINYGYTF. The rearrangement uses TRBV30 and TRBJ1-2; D is unresolved. Germline V gene sequence: CDR1 GTSNPN, CDR2 SVGIG (reference sequence). This CDR3 is built from 14 residues. V was pared by 0 bases and J by 1 base, with 9 bases between.

Of note for this clonotype: A much larger clone lies one base from this, so it may be a read error. The chain carries TRBV18 and TRBJ1-1; D is unclear. Germline V gene lookup returns CDR1 KGHSH and CDR2 LQKENI. The CDR3 consists of 13 residues. CDR3 coding DNA: TGTGTCACCACCGCCGGGAGGAACACTGAAGCTTTCTTT. It encodes CVTTAGRNTEAFF.

This chain links TRBV7-3 with TRBJ2-4, with D possibly being TRBD1 (7 bases). Germline CDR1 SGHTA, CDR2 FQGTGA. The germline V and J ends were trimmed by 0 bases and 5 bases, with 17 bases remaining between them. The CDR3 is 17 amino acids. Here the CDR3 reads CASSLTAGRTGENIQYF. CDR3 in DNA: TGTGCCAGCAGCTTAACGGCGGGGAGGACAGGCGAAAACATTCAGTACTTC.

This chain joins TRBV3-1 and TRBJ1-4, with unresolved D. The CDR3 has 14 amino acids. CDR1 and CDR2 from the germline V gene are LGHDT and YNNKEL (reference sequence). Between the trimmed V and J ends, which lost 1 base and 7 bases, there was a span of 10 bases. Here the CDR3 reads CASSQVGEGEKLFF. The CDR3 DNA follows: TGTGCCAGCAGCCAAGTCGGGGAAGGTGAAAAACTGTTTTTT.

This chain uses TRBV5-1 with TRBJ2-7, with 7 bases fitting TRBD2. V gave up 0 bases and J gave up 3 bases; unmatched junction bases: 3. The CDR3 is 14 amino acids. Germline V gene data show CDR1 as SGHRS and CDR2 as YFSETQ. CDR3 nucleotides: TGCGCCAGCAGCTTGGACTGGGGGGGCTACGAGCAGTACTTC. Encoded protein: CASSLDWGGYEQYF.

This sequence joins TRBV4-3 and TRBJ2-7, with D perhaps matching TRBD1 (5 bases). V lost 1 base, J lost 3 bases, and 13 bases lay in between. CDR3 length equals 15 residues. Looked up from germline, CDR1 is LGHNA and CDR2 is YSLEER. CDR3 nucleotide sequence: TGCGCCAGCAGCCAAGTTGCGACAGAAGACTACGAGCAGTACTTC. This encodes CASSQVATEDYEQYF.

This clonotype was recorded many times. J is TRBJ2-3 and V is TRBV30; TRBD2 matches at 11 bases. The CDR3 runs 12 residues. The trim removed 4 bases at V and 6 bases at J, leaving 0 bases unmatched. The germline CDR1 and CDR2 sequences are GTSNPN and SVGIG (reference sequence). CDR3 protein: CAWTSGGDTQYF. The CDR3 DNA reads as TGTGCCTGGACTAGCGGGGGGGATACGCAGTATTTT.

In this sample, this clonotype turned up a few times. This chain connects TRBV29-1 to TRBJ2-5; D gene ambiguous. Trimming left V 1 base short and J 5 bases short, with 5 bases between. In germline, CDR1 is SQVTM, CDR2 ANQGSEA. The CDR3 is 11 amino acids. The CDR3 protein is CSVEVGETQYF. The CDR3 DNA follows: TGCAGCGTTGAAGTAGGCGAGACCCAGTACTTC.

This clonotype was counted between two and nine times. The chain has TRBV29-1 and TRBJ2-3, with a weak D call TRBD2 (6 bases). The CDR3 loop spans 13 amino acids. Germline assignment: CDR1 SQVTM and CDR2 ANQGSEA. Trimming removed 7 bases at V and 1 base at J, with 12 bases between. The CDR3 region has the DNA TGCAGCGCTACCCGCGGGGGCACAGATACGCAGTATTTT. Its protein is CSATRGGTDTQYF.

CDR3 in DNA: TGTGCCAGCAGTCCCCTTAGCGTGAACACTGAAGCTTTCTTT. The encoded protein is CASSPLSVNTEAFF. V and J are TRBV12-3 or TRBV12-4 and TRBJ1-1; D is ambiguous. V lost 5 bases to trimming and J lost 0 bases, with 10 bases between them. The CDR3 has 14 residues.

This clonotype was counted between two and nine times. This chain links TRBV7-8 with TRBJ2-3; TRBD2 might be the D (7 bases). CDR1 is SGHVS, CDR2 FQNEAQ, per germline. The CDR3 contains 16 residues. The V gene lost 4 bases and the J gene lost 0 bases, with 14 bases spanning the gap. CDR3 sequence (DNA): TGTGCCAGCAGCTCATCGGGGGGCCGCAGCACAGATACGCAGTATTTT. This gives the protein CASSSSGGRSTDTQYF.

The chain links TRBV18 to TRBJ2-1; 10 bases map to TRBD1. V shed 4 bases and J 2 bases; nucleotides not matched to a gene: 2. Looked up from germline, CDR1 is KGHSH and CDR2 is LQKENI. CDR3 length equals 15 residues. CDR3 DNA: TGTGCCAGCTCACGGGGACAGGGGACCTACAATGAGCAGTTCTTC. Translation gives CASSRGQGTYNEQFF.

This chain connects TRBV6-1 to TRBJ1-4; possibly TRBD1 for D (5 bases). The CDR3 loop spans 14 amino acids. Germline lookup yields CDR1 MNHNS and CDR2 SASEGT. Trimming took off 10 bases at V and 1 base at J, with 13 bases between the two ends. CDR3 in DNA: TGTGCCACCTTACGAGGGGTAACTAATGAAAAACTGTTTTTT. Translated, it gives CATLRGVTNEKLFF.

This clonotype was recorded at least ten times. The chain carries TRBV5-1 and TRBJ1-4, with unresolved D. V lost 0 bases and J lost 3, with 6 bases in between. Looked up from germline, CDR1 is SGHRS and CDR2 is YFSETQ. The CDR3 contains 14 residues. The CDR3 here is CASSLETSNEKLFF. The DNA of the CDR3 is TGCGCCAGCAGCTTGGAGACGTCTAATGAAAAACTGTTTTTT.

This clonotype was observed many times. V is TRBV7-9 and J is TRBJ2-7; 11 positions match TRBD1. V was clipped by 7 bases and J by 4 bases; unmatched bases: 9. The germline CDR1 and CDR2 sequences are SEHNR and FQNEAQ (reference sequence). The CDR3 consists of 15 residues. The CDR3 is CASNQGQGVSYEQYF. CDR3 DNA sequence: TGTGCCAGCAACCAGGGACAGGGGGTATCATACGAGCAGTACTTC.

In its sample, this clonotype was seen many times. The chain links TRBV7-8 to TRBJ2-7; the D gene is possibly TRBD1 (6 bases). V was cut by 5 bases and J by 3 bases, with 14 bases left in between. The length of the CDR3 is 14 residues. Looked up from germline, CDR1 is SGHVS and CDR2 is FQNEAQ. CDR3 amino acids: CASSRGTSDYEQYF. As DNA, the CDR3 is TGTGCCAGCAGCAGGGGGACATCCGACTACGAGCAGTACTTC. The whole variable domain, remainder taken from reference TRBV7-8 and TRBJ2-7, is GAGVSQSPRYKVAKRGQDVALRCDPISGHVSLFWYQQALGQGPEFLTYFQNEAQLDKSGLPSDRFFAERPEGSVSTLKIQRTQQEDSAVYLCASSRGTSDYEQYFGPGTRLTVT.

CDR3 loop: CASSSTVSADTQYF. The CDR3 coding sequence is TGCGCCAGCAGCTCGACAGTTAGCGCAGATACGCAGTATTTT. The chain employs TRBV5-1 and TRBJ2-3; the D call may be TRBD1 or TRBD2 (5 bases each). V was shortened by 3 bases and J by 4 bases, with 12 bases between the two germline ends. From germline, CDR1 is SGHRS and CDR2 YFSETQ. This CDR3 is 14 amino acids long.

This clonotype occurred many times. The genes are TRBV29-1 and TRBJ2-7; D gene unclear. CDR3 length: 11 residues. Trimming left V 4 bases short and J 6 bases short, with 10 bases between. CDR1 is SQVTM and CDR2 is ANQGSEA in the germline V gene. The CDR3 coding sequence is TGCAGCGTTGTTGCACAAGTCGAGCAGTACTTC. As protein: CSVVAQVEQYF.

This clonotype has just a few counts. The chain's CDR3 is CSATGEYQETQYF. The CDR3 nucleotides read TGCAGTGCTACCGGGGAGTACCAAGAGACCCAGTACTTC. The chain couples TRBV20-1 to TRBJ2-5; possibly TRBD2 for D (5 bases). The CDR3 consists of 13 residues. V was cut by 4 bases and J by 0 bases, with 9 bases left in between. CDR1 DFQATT and CDR2 SNEGSKA come from the germline V gene (reference sequence).

This chain joins TRBV12-3 or TRBV12-4 and TRBJ2-1, with D perhaps matching TRBD2 (6 bases). V was shortened by 7 bases and J by 3 bases, with 10 bases between the two germline ends. The CDR3 loop spans 13 amino acids. CDR3 in amino acids: CASNRRGYNEQFF. The DNA for the CDR3 is TGTGCCAGCAACAGGAGGGGCTACAATGAGCAGTTCTTC.